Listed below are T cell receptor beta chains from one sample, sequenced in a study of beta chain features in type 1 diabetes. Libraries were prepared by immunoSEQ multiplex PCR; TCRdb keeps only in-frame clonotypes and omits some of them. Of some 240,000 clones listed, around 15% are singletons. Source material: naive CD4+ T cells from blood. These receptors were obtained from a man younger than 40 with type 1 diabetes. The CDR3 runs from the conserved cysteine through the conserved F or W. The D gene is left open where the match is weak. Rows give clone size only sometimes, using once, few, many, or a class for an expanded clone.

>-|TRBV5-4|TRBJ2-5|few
CASSSLGGQETQYF
TGTGCCAGCAGCTCGTTGGGGGGTCAAGAGACCCAGTACTTC
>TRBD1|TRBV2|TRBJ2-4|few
CASLAGTGVNIQYF
TGTGCCAGCCTTGCCGGGACAGGGGTAAACATTCAGTACTTC
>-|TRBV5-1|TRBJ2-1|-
CASSLGEGGYNEQFF
TGCGCCAGCAGCTTGGGAGAGGGTGGATACAATGAGCAGTTCTTC
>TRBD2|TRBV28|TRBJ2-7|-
CASSLAGAIYEQYF
TGTGCCAGCAGTTTAGCGGGAGCCATCTACGAGCAGTACTTC
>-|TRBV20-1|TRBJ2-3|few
CSAERAVTQYF
TGCAGTGCTGAAAGGGCTGTCACGCAGTATTTT
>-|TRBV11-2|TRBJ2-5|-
CASSLSLGQQETQYF
TGTGCCAGCAGCTTAAGTCTCGGGCAGCAAGAGACCCAGTACTTC
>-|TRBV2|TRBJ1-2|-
CASTIYGYTF
TGTGCCAGCACTATTTATGGCTACACCTTC
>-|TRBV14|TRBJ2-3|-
CASSPQGREPDTQYF
TGTGCCAGCAGTCCCCAGGGGCGGGAGCCAGATACGCAGTATTTT
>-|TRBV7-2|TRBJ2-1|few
CASSYILEQFF
TGTGCCAGCAGCTATATTTTAGAGCAGTTCTTC
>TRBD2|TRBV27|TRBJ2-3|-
CASSPSLLAGVPDTQYF
TGTGCCAGCAGCCCTTCCCTCCTAGCGGGAGTGCCAGATACGCAGTATTTT
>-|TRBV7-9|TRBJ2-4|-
CASSIRDLGKNIQYF
TGTGCCAGCAGCATCAGGGACTTGGGCAAAAACATTCAGTACTTC
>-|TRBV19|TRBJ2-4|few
CASSILDGGWAKNIQYF
TGTGCCAGTAGCATTCTTGACGGAGGTTGGGCCAAAAACATTCAGTACTTC
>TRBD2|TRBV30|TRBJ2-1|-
CAWSGPPGSSGTGYNEQFF
TGTGCCTGGAGTGGCCCCCCCGGGTCTAGCGGGACGGGCTACAATGAGCAGTTCTTC
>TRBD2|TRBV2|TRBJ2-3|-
CASSVLAGERDTQYF
TGTGCCAGCAGTGTACTAGCGGGAGAGAGAGATACGCAGTATTTT
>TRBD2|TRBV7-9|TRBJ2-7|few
CASSRLAGPYEQYF
TGTGCCAGCAGCCGACTAGCGGGACCCTACGAGCAGTACTTC
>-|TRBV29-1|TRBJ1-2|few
CSVEKFAGNYGYTF
TGCAGCGTTGAGAAATTCGCAGGGAACTATGGCTACACCTTC
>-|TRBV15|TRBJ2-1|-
CATSRESPRLENEQFF
TGTGCCACCAGCAGAGAATCGCCCAGGTTGGAGAATGAGCAGTTCTTC
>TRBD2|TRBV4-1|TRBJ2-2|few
CASSPLAGVRTGELFF
TGCGCCAGCAGCCCACTAGCGGGAGTTCGGACCGGGGAGCTGTTTTTT
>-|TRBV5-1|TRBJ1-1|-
CASSLARGDTEAFF
TGCGCCAGCAGCTTGGCCAGGGGCGACACTGAAGCTTTCTTT
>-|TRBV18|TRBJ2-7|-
CASSPDSQVSKQYF
TGTGCCAGCTCACCGGATTCACAAGTGAGTAAGCAGTACTTC
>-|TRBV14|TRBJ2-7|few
CASSPAAVSYEQYF
TGTGCCAGCAGCCCAGCAGCGGTCTCCTACGAGCAGTACTTC
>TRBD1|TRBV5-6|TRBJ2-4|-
CASRSGTENIQYF
TGTGCCAGCAGATCCGGGACAGAAAACATTCAGTACTTC
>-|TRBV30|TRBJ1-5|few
CAWSGVGAAHQPQHF
TGTGCCTGGAGTGGTGTAGGGGCAGCTCATCAGCCCCAGCATTTT
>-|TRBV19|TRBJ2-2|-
CASSGTRDTGELFF
TGTGCCAGTAGCGGGACACGGGACACCGGGGAGCTGTTTTTT
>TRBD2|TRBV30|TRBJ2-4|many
CAWGTSGSRRYF
TGTGCCTGGGGGACTAGCGGCAGTCGAAGGTACTTC
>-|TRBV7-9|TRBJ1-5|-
CASSLDEDQPQHF
TGTGCCAGCAGCTTAGATGAGGATCAGCCCCAGCATTTT
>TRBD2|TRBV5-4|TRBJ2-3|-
CASSSWATSGRKDTQYF
TGTGCCAGCAGCTCCTGGGCTACTAGCGGGAGGAAAGATACGCAGTATTTT
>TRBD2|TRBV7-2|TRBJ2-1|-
CASSWRRAGGYNEQFF
TGTGCCAGCAGCTGGCGGCGAGCGGGAGGGTACAATGAGCAGTTCTTC